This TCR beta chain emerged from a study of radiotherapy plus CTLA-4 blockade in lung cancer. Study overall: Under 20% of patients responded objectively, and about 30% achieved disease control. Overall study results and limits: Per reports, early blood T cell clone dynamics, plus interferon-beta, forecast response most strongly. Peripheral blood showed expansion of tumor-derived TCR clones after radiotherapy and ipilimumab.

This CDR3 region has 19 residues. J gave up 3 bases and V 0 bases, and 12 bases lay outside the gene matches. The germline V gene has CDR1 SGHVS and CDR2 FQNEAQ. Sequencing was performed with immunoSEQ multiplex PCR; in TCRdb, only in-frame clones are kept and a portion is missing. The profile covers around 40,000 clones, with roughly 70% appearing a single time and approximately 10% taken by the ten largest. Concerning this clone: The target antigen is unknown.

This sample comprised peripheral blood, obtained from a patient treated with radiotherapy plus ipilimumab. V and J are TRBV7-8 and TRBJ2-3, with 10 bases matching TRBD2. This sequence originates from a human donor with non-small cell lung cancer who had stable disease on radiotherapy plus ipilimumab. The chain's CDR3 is CASSLAVFQAGGLTDTQYF. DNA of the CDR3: TGTGCCAGCAGCTTAGCCGTCTTTCAAGCGGGGGGGCTTACAGATACGCAGTATTTT.